Below are 13 T cell receptor beta chains sequenced from a single sample in a study of blood T cell repertoires in COVID-19. The protocol was immunoSEQ multiplex PCR, while the TCRdb copy is restricted to in-frame clones and leaves out a portion. Here the sample spans tens of thousands of clones, 89% being singletons. Source material: peripheral blood. All receptors derive from a woman aged 50 to 60 with active COVID-19.

V gene TRBV3-1 (or the pseudogene TRBV3-2) combines with J gene TRBJ2-4; D is perhaps TRBD2 (6 bases). Per the germline V gene, CDR1 is LGHDT and CDR2 is YNNKEL (reference sequence). The CDR3 contains 15 residues. V shed 1 base and J shed 0 bases, with 7 bases lying between them. The CDR3 is CASSQGGLAKNIQYF. CDR3 nucleotides: TGTGCCAGCAGCCAAGGGGGACTAGCCAAAAACATTCAGTACTTC.

This clone was observed a few times. This chain uses TRBV18 with TRBJ2-1; 10 positions agree with TRBD2. After removal of 6 bases from V and 7 bases from J, the junction contained 12 bases not matched to a gene. This CDR3 contains 16 residues. Germline loops: CDR1 KGHSH, CDR2 LQKENI. The CDR3 loop reads CASSPTGLAGANEQFF. CDR3 DNA sequence: TGTGCCAGCTCCCCGACGGGGCTAGCGGGAGCAAATGAGCAGTTCTTC.

Here the CDR3 DNA reads TGTGCCAGCAGGCTCAGGGGCTATGGCTACACCTTC. Protein product: CASRLRGYGYTF. The V call is TRBV28, the J call TRBJ1-2; TRBD1 might be the D (6 bases). The CDR3 has 12 residues. Trimming left V 6 bases short and J 4 bases short, with 9 bases between. In germline, CDR1 is MDHEN, CDR2 SYDVKM.

V is TRBV19 and J is TRBJ1-6; 7 nucleotides line up with TRBD1. This CDR3 comprises 14 residues. J lost 10 bases, V lost 3 bases, and 6 bases had no gene match. Germline CDR1 and CDR2: LNHDA and SQIVND (reference sequence). In nucleotides, the CDR3 is TGTGCCAGTAGTATTGCCGACAGGGACTCACCCCTCCACTTT. This sequence encodes CASSIADRDSPLHF.

This chain joins TRBV27 and TRBJ1-5; 8 bases are shared with TRBD1. The CDR3 extends over 15 amino acids. V was clipped by 2 bases and J by 4 bases; unmatched bases: 4. Germline V lookup: CDR1 MNHEY, CDR2 SMNVEV (reference sequence). CDR3: CASSLGQGANQPQHF. CDR3 bases: TGTGCCAGCAGTTTAGGTCAGGGGGCGAATCAGCCCCAGCATTTT.

This chain connects TRBV19 to TRBJ2-1, with 9 nucleotides matching TRBD2. CDR1 is LNHDA and CDR2 is SQIVND in the germline V gene (reference sequence). J was trimmed by 4 bases and V by 4 bases; bases with no gene match: 5. The CDR3 loop spans 15 amino acids. CDR3 protein: CASSTRLAVYNEQFF. The CDR3 DNA is TGTGCCAGTAGTACCAGACTAGCGGTTTACAATGAGCAGTTCTTC. The complete variable domain, with remaining parts taken from reference TRBV19 and TRBJ2-1, reads DGGITQSPKYLFRKEGQNVTLSCEQNLNHDAMYWYRQDPGQGLRLIYYSQIVNDFQKGDIAEGYSVSREKKESFPLTVTSAQKNPTAFYLCASSTRLAVYNEQFFGPGTRLTVL.

The rearrangement uses TRBV9 and TRBJ2-7; 10 nucleotides agree with TRBD1. V lost 0 bases, J lost 3 bases, and 3 bases stayed unmatched. This CDR3 is built from 15 residues. Germline CDR1 reads SGDLS; CDR2 reads YYNGEE. Here the CDR3 reads CASSVGTGGNYEQYF. The CDR3 DNA is TGTGCCAGCAGCGTAGGGACAGGGGGTAACTACGAGCAGTACTTC.

The chain is built from TRBV27 and TRBJ2-3, with TRBD2 identical over 7 bases. V dropped 5 bases and J dropped 6; count of bases not matched to a gene: 14. Germline V gene sequence: CDR1 MNHEY, CDR2 SMNVEV (reference sequence). CDR3 length: 16 amino acids. CDR3 in amino acids: CASSPEGAGVVDTQYF. CDR3 DNA: TGTGCCAGCAGTCCAGAAGGGGCGGGAGTGGTCGATACGCAGTATTTT.

This chain joins TRBV7-6 and TRBJ1-5; D is possibly TRBD1 (6 bases). The CDR3 sequence is 17 residues long. Trimming stripped 1 base from V and 7 bases from J, with 20 bases between. Germline loops: CDR1 SGHVS, CDR2 FNYEAQ. The CDR3 bases are TGTGCCAGCAGCTTAGTACCGGCAGGGGTTGAAGGACAGCCCCAGCATTTT. Encoded protein: CASSLVPAGVEGQPQHF.

The V call is TRBV28, the J call TRBJ1-1; TRBD1 is a possible D gene (5 bases). The V end was cut by 2 bases, the J end by 5 bases, with 12 bases between. The CDR3 has 14 amino acids. The germline V gene has CDR1 MDHEN and CDR2 SYDVKM. CDR3 sequence reads: CASSLGGSKTEAFF. CDR3 nucleotide sequence: TGTGCCAGCAGTTTAGGGGGGTCGAAAACTGAAGCTTTCTTT.

The chain employs TRBV6-5 and TRBJ2-6; D not resolved. CDR3 length: 16 amino acids. Trimming stripped 6 bases from V and 0 bases from J, with 12 bases between. CDR1 is MNHEY and CDR2 is SVGAGI in the germline V gene. The DNA for the CDR3 is TGTGCCAGCAGCTACACAACGGGCTCTGGGGCCAACGTCCTGACTTTC. It encodes CASSYTTGSGANVLTF.

J is TRBJ2-7 and V is TRBV6-1; maybe TRBD2 (6 bases). CDR3 length: 17 residues. V lost 1 base and J lost 0, with 16 bases in between. Germline-derived CDR1 and CDR2 are MNHNS and SASEGT. CDR3 bases: TGTGCCAGCAGTGAAGGTGCGGGGTTAGGCCACTCCTACGAGCAGTACTTC. Protein sequence: CASSEGAGLGHSYEQYF.

This clone was found once. This chain joins TRBV7-2 and TRBJ2-5; possible D gene TRBD2, 5 bases. From germline, CDR1 is SGHTA and CDR2 FQGNSA. Trimming removed 5 bases at V and 2 bases at J, with 15 bases between. There are 15 residues in the CDR3. This CDR3 reads CASSGPPGKQETQYF. The CDR3 coding sequence is TGTGCCAGCAGCGGCCCCCCCGGGAAACAAGAGACCCAGTACTTC.